The entry below describes one TCR beta chain. The data were obtained in a study of control samples from healthy donors and cancer patients. The germline gives CDR1 SGHKS, CDR2 YYEKEE (reference sequence). V shed 3 bases and J 5 bases; nucleotides not matched to a gene: 2. The CDR3 length is 14 residues. Some clones are missing from TCRdb's copy, which holds only in-frame ones; the method was immunoSEQ multiplex PCR. Of around 92,000 clones listed, 82% are singletons. V and J are TRBV5-5 and TRBJ2-2; 9 nucleotides match TRBD2. The receptor's source is a man aged 55 to 69 in good health. Sample: blood. CDR3 sequence: CASSSLAGTGELFF. CDR3 DNA: TGTGCCAGCAGCTCGCTAGCGGGGACCGGGGAGCTGTTTTTT.